This T cell receptor beta chain was found in a study of human T cells and chemical hapten exposure. In the study overall: It was small differences in pooled library volume that mainly caused per-sample TCR yields to vary.

Time point indicated: pre-sensitization, week 0. Regarding treatment: therapeutic diphenylcyclopropenone sensitization with weekly scalp DPC. At patch-test visits, sampling came before the patch test. Total RNA was isolated from unfractionated whole blood. V dropped 6 bases and J dropped 3 bases, with 10 bases sitting between them. The CDR3 sequence is 13 residues long. Germline V gives CDR1 MNHEY, CDR2 SVGAGI. It was the library that attached unique molecular identifiers to individual cDNA molecules. From the RACE reads, TCRdb called clonotypes with MiXCR, one entry per CDR3 protein. The sample records 300,000 to 450,000 distinct CDR3 sequences, 4.5% to 6% being singletons. This clonotype showed up just a few times.

This receptor was obtained from a woman aged 50 to 65 with alopecia areata. Some clones in this sample may be carry-over from other donors' samples. This rearrangement joins TRBV6-5 to TRBJ2-3, with D perhaps assigned TRBD1 or TRBD2 (5 bases each). The sequences come from whole blood, collected in connection with sensitization to the hapten diphenylcyclopropenone (DPC). The CDR3 DNA sequence: TGTGCCAGCAGGGGACGGAGAACAGATACGCAGTATTTT. Protein product: CASRGRRTDTQYF.